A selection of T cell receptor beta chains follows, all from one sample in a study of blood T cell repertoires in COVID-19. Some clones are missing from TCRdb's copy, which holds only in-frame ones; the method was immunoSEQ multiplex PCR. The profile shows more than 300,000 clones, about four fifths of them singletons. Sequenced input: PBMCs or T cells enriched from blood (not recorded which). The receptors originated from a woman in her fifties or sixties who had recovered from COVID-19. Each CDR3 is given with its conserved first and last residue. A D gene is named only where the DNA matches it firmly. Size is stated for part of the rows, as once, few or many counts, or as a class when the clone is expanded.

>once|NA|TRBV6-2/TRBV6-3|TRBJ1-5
TGTGCCAGCAGCTATACCGGCCAGGGGAAATATAGCAATCAGCCCCAGCATTTT
CASSYTGQGKYSNQPQHF
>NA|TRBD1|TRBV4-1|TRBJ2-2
TGCGCCAGCAGCCCCAGACAGGGGAACACCGGGGAGCTGTTTTTT
CASSPRQGNTGELFF
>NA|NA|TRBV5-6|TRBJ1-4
TGTGCCAGCAGCTTGGATAGGGGTAGGGGTGAAAAACTGTTTTTT
CASSLDRGRGEKLFF
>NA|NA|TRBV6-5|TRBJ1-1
TGTGCCAGCAGTTACTCGTTTTCGTCGGGTCCCACTGAAGCTTTCTTT
CASSYSFSSGPTEAFF
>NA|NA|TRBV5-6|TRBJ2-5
TGTGCCAGCAGCTCCCCCCCTCCCGAGACCCAGTACTTC
CASSSPPPETQYF
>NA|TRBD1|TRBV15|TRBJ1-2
TGTGCCACCAGCAGAGAGGGTCTGGCAGGGGGTCCCAATGGCTACACCTTC
CATSREGLAGGPNGYTF
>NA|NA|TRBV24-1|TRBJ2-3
TGTGCCACCAGCTTTCGAGATACGCAGTATTTT
CATSFRDTQYF
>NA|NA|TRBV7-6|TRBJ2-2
TGTGCCAGCAGCCAGTGGGACACTTCGAACACCGGGGAGCTGTTTTTT
CASSQWDTSNTGELFF
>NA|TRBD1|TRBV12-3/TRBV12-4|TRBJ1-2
TGTGCCAGCAGTTATACAGGGGACTATGGCTACACCTTC
CASSYTGDYGYTF
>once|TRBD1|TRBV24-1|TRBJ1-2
TGTGCCACCATTCGGGACAGGGCGGGCGGTGACTATGGCTACACCTTC
CATIRDRAGGDYGYTF
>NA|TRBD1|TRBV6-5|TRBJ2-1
TGTGCCAGCAGTCGAGACAGGGGAGGTTACAATGAGCAGTTCTTC
CASSRDRGGYNEQFF
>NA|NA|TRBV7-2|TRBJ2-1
TGTGCCAGCAGGCGAATCAGGGAGCAGTTCTTC
CASRRIREQFF
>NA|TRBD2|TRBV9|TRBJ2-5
TGTGCCAGCAGCGCAGGAGACATTAGCGGGAGTCGGGAGACCCAGTACTTC
CASSAGDISGSRETQYF
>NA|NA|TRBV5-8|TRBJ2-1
TGTGCCAGCAGAACGAGGGTGCTCGTTGACAATGAGCAGTTCTTC
CASRTRVLVDNEQFF
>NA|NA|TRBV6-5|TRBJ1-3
TGTGCCAGCAGTCTGTCCATCTACTCTGGAAACACCATATATTTT
CASSLSIYSGNTIYF
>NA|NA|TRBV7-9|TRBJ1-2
TGTGCCACCAGCTCGGGGGTGAAAACTAACTATGGCTACACCTTC
CATSSGVKTNYGYTF
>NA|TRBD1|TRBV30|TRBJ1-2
TGTGCCTGGAGTCACAGGGGTGACTATGGCTACACCTTC
CAWSHRGDYGYTF
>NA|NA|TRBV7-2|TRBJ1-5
TGTGCCAGCTCCCGACGGGACAATCAGCCCCAGCATTTT
CASSRRDNQPQHF
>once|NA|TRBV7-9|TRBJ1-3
TGTGCCAGCAGCTTAAAGGAGGACACCATATATTTT
CASSLKEDTIYF
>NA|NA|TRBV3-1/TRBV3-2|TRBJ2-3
TGTGCCAGCAGCCAAGATCACTCCCTAGATACGCAGTATTTT
CASSQDHSLDTQYF
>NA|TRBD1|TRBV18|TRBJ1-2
TGTGCCAGCTCACCTTTGCCTAGACAGGGGACTAACTATGGCTACACCTTC
CASSPLPRQGTNYGYTF
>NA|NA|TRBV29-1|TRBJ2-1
TGCAGCTTTCAACCGACCGGGACAAGAAAGTTCTTC
CSFQPTGTRKFF
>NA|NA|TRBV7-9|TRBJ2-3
TGTGCCAGCTCCCCCCTTGGGGCGGCAGATACGCAGTATTTT
CASSPLGAADTQYF
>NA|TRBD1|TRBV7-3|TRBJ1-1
TGTGCCAGCAGCTTAGGACAGGGGTGGACTGAAGCTTTCTTT
CASSLGQGWTEAFF
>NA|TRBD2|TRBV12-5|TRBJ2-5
TGTGCTAGTGGACGCGGACTAGCGGCTCAAGAGACCCAGTACTTC
CASGRGLAAQETQYF
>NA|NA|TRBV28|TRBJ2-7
TGTGCCAGCAGCTCTGTAGGGGGACACCCTTCCTACGAGCAGTACTTC
CASSSVGGHPSYEQYF
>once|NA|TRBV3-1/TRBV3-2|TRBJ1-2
TGTGCCAGCAGCCAAGATACGCGTGGCTACACCTTC
CASSQDTRGYTF
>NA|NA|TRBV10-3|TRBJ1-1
TGTGCCATCAGTGAGTCGAATACCCCTCCGGGGGCTTTCTTT
CAISESNTPPGAFF
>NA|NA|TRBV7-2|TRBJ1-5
TGTGCCAGCAGCTTGGGGCCGGTTCAGCCCCAGCATTTT
CASSLGPVQPQHF
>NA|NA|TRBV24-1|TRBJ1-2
TGTGCCACCAGGGGCCGGGCGGGCGGTAACTATGGCTACACCTTC
CATRGRAGGNYGYTF
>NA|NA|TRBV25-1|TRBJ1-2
TGTGCCAGCAGTGAGGCAGGGGGCTACACCTTC
CASSEAGGYTF
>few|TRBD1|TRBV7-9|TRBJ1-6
TGTGCCAGCAGCTTAGACATAGGGGGCAAATCACCCCTCCACTTT
CASSLDIGGKSPLHF
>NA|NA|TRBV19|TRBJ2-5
TGTGCCAGTAGCGGGACACTGGGGGTTGAGACCCAGTACTTC
CASSGTLGVETQYF
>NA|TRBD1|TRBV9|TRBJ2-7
TGTGCCAGCAGCCCCTCGGGACAGGGTACCTACGAGCAGTACTTC
CASSPSGQGTYEQYF
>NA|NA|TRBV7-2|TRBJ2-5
TGTGCCAGCAGCTTAAACAGACGAGAGACCCAGTACTTC
CASSLNRRETQYF
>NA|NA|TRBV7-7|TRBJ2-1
TGTGCCAGCAGCTTAAATCTCCCCGGGAGTAGTGGGGGTGAGCAGTTCTTC
CASSLNLPGSSGGEQFF
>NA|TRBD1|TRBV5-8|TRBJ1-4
TGTGCCAGCAGCAACTTGACAGGGTTTTTCGGAAAACTGTTTTTT
CASSNLTGFFGKLFF
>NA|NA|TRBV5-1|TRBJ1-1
TGCGCCAGCAGTGAGATTGGCACTGAAGCTTTCTTT
CASSEIGTEAFF
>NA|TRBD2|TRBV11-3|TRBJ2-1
TGTGCCAGCAGCTTAGATTCGCGGGAGCCCTACCGCGATGAGCAGTTCTTC
CASSLDSREPYRDEQFF
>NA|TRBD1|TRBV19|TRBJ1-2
TGTGCCAGTAGGGGGACAGAAGGACCTAACTATGGCTACACCTTC
CASRGTEGPNYGYTF
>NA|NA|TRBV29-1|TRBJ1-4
TGCAGCGCCGGAAAGACCCGGGGGGAACTGTTTTTT
CSAGKTRGELFF
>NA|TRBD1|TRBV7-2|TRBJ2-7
TGTGCCAGCAGCGCGGGACAGGGTTCTCTCGCGCAGTACTTC
CASSAGQGSLAQYF
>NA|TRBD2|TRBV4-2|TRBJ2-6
TGTGCCAGCAGCCAATCCCTAGCGGGGAACTCTGGGGCCAACGTCCTGACTTTC
CASSQSLAGNSGANVLTF
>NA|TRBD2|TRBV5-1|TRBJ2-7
TGCGCCAGCGGGGTCACGGGAGGAAAGCTTGAGCAGTACTTC
CASGVTGGKLEQYF
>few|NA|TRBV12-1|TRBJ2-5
TGTGCCAGCAGCTTCCTAGCGCCAGAGACCCAGTACTTC
CASSFLAPETQYF
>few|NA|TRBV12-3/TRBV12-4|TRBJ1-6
TGTGCCAGCAGTTCGAAGGGGTCACCCCTCCACTTT
CASSSKGSPLHF
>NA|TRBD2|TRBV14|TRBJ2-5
TGTGCCAGCAGCCGCCGGACTAGCGGGGGAGAGACCCAGTACTTC
CASSRRTSGGETQYF
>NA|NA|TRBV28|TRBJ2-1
TGTGCCAGCAGTTTATCCAACTACAATGAGCAGTTCTTC
CASSLSNYNEQFF
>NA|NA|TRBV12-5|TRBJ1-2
TGTGCTAGTGGTTTGGAGACAGACTATGGCTACACCTTC
CASGLETDYGYTF
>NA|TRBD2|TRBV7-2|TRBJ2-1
TGTGCCAGCAGCGAATCTAGCGGGTTGGGCTCCTACAATGAGCAGTTCTTC
CASSESSGLGSYNEQFF
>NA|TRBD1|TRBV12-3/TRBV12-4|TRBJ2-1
TGTGCCAGCGGGGGACAGGGCCACAATGAGCAGTTCTTC
CASGGQGHNEQFF
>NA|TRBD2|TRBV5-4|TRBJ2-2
TGTGCCAGCAGCCCCACTAGCGGGGCGAACACCGGGGAGCTGTTTTTT
CASSPTSGANTGELFF
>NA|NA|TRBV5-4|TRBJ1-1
TGTGCCAGCAGCTCCCAGGAGAACACTGAAGCTTTCTTT
CASSSQENTEAFF
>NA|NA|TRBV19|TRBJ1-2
TGTGCCAGTAGTACCCTCGACACTAACTATGGCTACACCTTC
CASSTLDTNYGYTF
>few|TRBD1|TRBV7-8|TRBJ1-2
TGTGCCAGCAGCTTAGACAACAGGGGCTATGGCTACACCTTC
CASSLDNRGYGYTF
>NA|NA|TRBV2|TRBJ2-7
TGTGCCAGCAGCCTCCAACCGGGAAAATCCGAGCAGTACTTC
CASSLQPGKSEQYF
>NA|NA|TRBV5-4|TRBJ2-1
TGTGCCAGCAGCTTGGTGGGCGATGAGCAGTTCTTC
CASSLVGDEQFF
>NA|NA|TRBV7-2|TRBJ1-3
TGTGCCAGCAGCTTAGTTCAGGGCACCATATATTTT
CASSLVQGTIYF
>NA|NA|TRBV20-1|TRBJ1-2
TGCAGTGCTAGTTCCGGGGGGCAGGAGTATGGCTACACCTTC
CSASSGGQEYGYTF